This T cell receptor beta chain was identified during a study of post-analysis software for immune sequencing data. Study details: The patients showed relapsing-remitting, secondary progressive and progressive-relapsing multiple sclerosis courses. General observations from the study: F measure showed strong co-clustering of same-batch samples. Among roughly 5 TRBV segments more frequent in patients than controls were TRBV5-6, TRBV5-1 and TRBV20-1. Multiple sclerosis patients showed significantly lower normalized Chao1 diversity than controls did.

The germline V and J ends were trimmed by 4 bases and 3 bases, with 6 bases remaining between them. Per the germline V gene, CDR1 is SQVTM and CDR2 is ANQGSEA. The CDR3 covers 11 residues. The TCR beta cDNA libraries carried unique molecular identifiers. With about 0.95 to 10 million T cells as the source, about half a million cDNA molecules resulted. TCRdb recomputed calls from the PCR reads with MiXCR, one row per CDR3 protein. Of roughly 800,000 distinct CDR3 sequences listed, approximately 50% are singletons. Remarks on this clonotype: Its antigen is unknown.

This chain connects TRBV29-1 to TRBJ2-5, with no clear D. The sequenced material came from blood. This TCR came from a girl between 10 and 17 years old with multiple sclerosis. CDR3 in DNA: TGCAGCGTTGCCTGGAAAGAGACCCAGTACTTC. Translated: CSVAWKETQYF. The complete variable domain, with remaining parts taken from reference TRBV29-1 and TRBJ2-5, reads SAVISQKPSRDICQRGTSLTIQCQVDSQVTMMFWYRQQPGQSLTLIATANQGSEATYESGFVIDKFPISRPNLTFSTLTVSNMSPEDSSIYLCSVAWKETQYFGPGTRLLVL.